The 20 T cell receptor beta chains given below trace back to one sample, sequenced in a study of regulatory T cells in long-lasting Graves disease. Both iRepertoire HTBI primers and Arm-PCR of CDR3 regions were used to build the TCR beta libraries. One entry per CDR3 protein results from TCRdb running MiXCR on the multiplex PCR reads. The table records under 500,000 distinct CDR3 sequences, roughly 15% of them present only once. Indicated time point: newly diagnosed GD, antithyroid drugs for less than 3 months. PBMCs provided the RNA from which the TCR library was made. In addition, the sample was reused for a study of T cells in Graves' hyperthyroidism and ophthalmopathy.

Material: peripheral blood mononuclear cells (PBMCs), obtained at new diagnosis, from a patient treated with antithyroid drugs. These receptors came from a woman aged 25 to 39 with Graves disease.

V and J are TRBV7-2 and TRBJ1-5; D call uncertain. Germline CDR1 reads SGHTA; CDR2 reads FQGNSA. The length of the CDR3 is 14 residues. The V gene lost 2 bases and the J gene lost 4 bases, with 9 bases spanning the gap. The CDR3 loop is CASSLTSQNQPQHF. The CDR3 DNA follows: TGTGCCAGCAGCTTAACTAGTCAGAATCAGCCCCAGCATTTT.

Note on this clonotype: The junction departs from the called germline gene at one end, perhaps through a read error. The chain joins TRBV28 to TRBJ1-1; 8 nucleotides agree with TRBD1. Germline loops: CDR1 MDHEN, CDR2 SYDVKM. The CDR3 runs to 14 residues. The CDR3 DNA follows: TGTGCCAGCAGTCCCACGACAGGGGCCACTGAAGCTTCCTTT. It encodes CASSPTTGATEASF.

The chain joins TRBV4-1 to TRBJ1-1; D ambiguous. The V end was cut by 1 base, the J end by 5 bases, with 8 bases between. This CDR3 region has 13 residues. Looked up from germline, CDR1 is MGHRA and CDR2 is YSYEKL. This CDR3 reads CASSQGVDTEAFF. In nucleotides, the CDR3 is TGCGCCAGCAGCCAAGGGGTAGATACTGAAGCTTTCTTT.

CDR3 protein: CASSSLDRGHEKLFF. CDR3 in DNA: TGTGCCAGCAGTTCTTTGGACAGGGGGCATGAAAAACTGTTTTTT. The gene calls are TRBV27 and TRBJ1-4, with 11 bases lining up with TRBD1. Germline V gene lookup returns CDR1 MNHEY and CDR2 SMNVEV (reference sequence). V dropped 4 bases and J dropped 6; count of bases not matched to a gene: 4. The length of the CDR3 is 15 residues.

This clonotype was detected only a few times. A much larger clone differs by one base, so this may be a read error. The rearrangement links TRBV6-5 to TRBJ1-5, with unresolved D. The CDR3 covers 16 residues. CDR1 and CDR2 from the germline V gene are MNHEY and SVGAGI. The DNA for the CDR3 is TGTGCCGGCAGTTACGTCCTGGGGTCTAGCAATCAGCCCCAGCATTTT. It translates to CAGSYVLGSSNQPQHF.

This clonotype appeared a few times. The chain is built from TRBV7-2 and TRBJ2-7; 15 nucleotides align to TRBD2. The better agreement between TRBJ2-1 and the DNA end casts doubt on the J call. Germline V gene sequence: CDR1 SGHTA, CDR2 FQGNSA. The CDR3 sequence is 15 residues long. CDR3: CASSDGTSGRFEQFF. CDR3 coding DNA: TGTGCCAGCAGCGACGGGACTAGCGGGAGGTTCGAGCAGTTCTTC.

This clonotype was seen a few times. The chain employs TRBV6-2 or TRBV6-3 and TRBJ1-5; possibly TRBD1 for D (5 bases). The CDR3 has 14 residues. Per the germline V gene, CDR1 is MNHEY and CDR2 is SVGEGT. V was clipped by 5 bases and J by 5 bases, with 13 bases between them. CDR3 in DNA: TGTGCCAGCAGTCTCGGACATTTCGATCAGCCCCAGCATTTT. Translation: CASSLGHFDQPQHF.

This sequence joins TRBV5-6 and TRBJ2-1; 11 bases agree with TRBD2. Per germline, CDR1 SGHDT and CDR2 YYEEEE. The junction had 15 bases not matched to a gene; V was cut back by 6 bases and J by 7 bases. The CDR3 runs 17 residues. CDR3 region: CASTHTPGLAARNEQFF. The DNA for the CDR3 is TGTGCCAGCACCCATACCCCGGGACTAGCGGCCCGAAATGAGCAGTTCTTC. Filled out from reference TRBV5-6 and TRBJ2-1, the complete variable domain reads DAGVTQSPTHLIKTRGQQVTLRCSPKSGHDTVSWYQQALGQGPQFIFQYYEEEERQRGNFPDRFSGHQFPNYSSELNVNALLLGDSALYLCASTHTPGLAARNEQFFGPGTRLTVL.

The chain employs TRBV19 and TRBJ2-4; D perhaps matches TRBD1 (5 bases). The length of the CDR3 is 13 residues. Germline lookup yields CDR1 LNHDA and CDR2 SQIVND (reference sequence). V was shortened by 3 bases and J by 8 bases, with 11 bases between the two germline ends. CDR3 sequence: CASSMTEFYIQYF. The DNA for the CDR3 is TGTGCCAGTAGTATGACAGAATTCTACATTCAGTACTTC.

Points on this clonotype: A much bigger clone sits one base away, suggesting this may be a read error. The chain recombines TRBV10-3 with TRBJ1-1; D not certain. The CDR3 runs 8 residues. Germline V gene sequence: CDR1 ENHRY, CDR2 SYGVKD. V lost 10 bases and J 10 bases, leaving 7 bases between the germline ends. The CDR3 region is CASLGAFF. The CDR3 coding sequence is TGTGCCAGCCTTGGAGCTTTCTTT.

With respect to this clonotype: Possible read error: a much larger clone is one base away. This rearrangement joins TRBV14 to TRBJ1-1; D is ambiguous. Germline CDR1 and CDR2: SGHDN and FVKESK. V was trimmed by 1 base and J by 4 bases, leaving 4 bases between them. The CDR3 runs 12 residues. The CDR3: CASSQGITEAFF. In DNA form, the CDR3 reads TGTGCCAGCAGCCAAGGGATCACTGAAGCTTTCTTT.

At least ten counts were recorded for this clonotype. V gene TRBV3-1 combines with J gene TRBJ2-1, with TRBD1 matching over 8 bases. V gave up 5 bases and J gave up 4 bases; unmatched junction bases: 10. The CDR3 has 16 residues. Looked up from germline, CDR1 is LGHDT and CDR2 is YNNKEL (reference sequence). The CDR3 nucleotides read TGTGCCAGCAGCGGAAAATGGACAGGGACGTACAATGAGCAGTTCTTC. This gives the protein CASSGKWTGTYNEQFF.

With respect to this clonotype: A read error may be the cause here, since a much bigger clone is one base away. The J gene is TRBJ2-1, the V gene TRBV24-1; tentative D call: TRBD2 (7 bases). This CDR3 has 19 residues. Germline V gene lookup returns CDR1 KGHDR and CDR2 SFDVKD. Trimming shortened V by 5 bases and J by 0 bases, and 22 bases separated the two germline ends. The CDR3 DNA is TGTGCCACCAGTGGTATAGCCTCCGGAAGGGGGGGCTCCTACAATGAGCAGTTCTTC. Its protein product is CATSGIASGRGGSYNEQFF.

This clonotype was observed at least ten times. V is TRBV7-9 and J is TRBJ2-7, with TRBD2 matching over 13 bases. With 8 bases clipped from V and 0 bases from J, the junction kept 7 bases outside the gene matches. This CDR3 is 16 amino acids long. Per germline, CDR1 SEHNR and CDR2 FQNEAQ (reference sequence). The CDR3 reads CASHGLAGEPSYEQYF. For the CDR3, the DNA is TGTGCCAGCCACGGACTAGCGGGGGAACCCTCCTACGAGCAGTACTTC.

This clonotype was observed at least ten times. The chain couples TRBV6-5 to TRBJ2-5; D is unclear. The CDR3 length is 14 residues. CDR1 and CDR2 from the germline V gene are MNHEY and SVGAGI. With 0 bases removed from V and 1 base from J, the gap between germline ends came to 6 bases. The CDR3 loop reads CASSYSTSQETQYF. The DNA for the CDR3 is TGTGCCAGCAGTTACTCCACTTCCCAAGAGACCCAGTACTTC.

This clonotype showed up just a few times. The chain joins TRBV29-1 to TRBJ2-3; no reliable D call. V was clipped by 6 bases and J by 0 bases, with 4 bases between them. This CDR3 spans 11 amino acids. Germline V gene sequence: CDR1 SQVTM, CDR2 ANQGSEA. Here the CDR3 reads CSVDSTDTQYF. The CDR3 coding sequence is TGCAGCGTGGACAGCACAGATACGCAGTATTTT.

This clonotype was detected many times. CDR3 bases: TGTGCCAGCAGTTTCTTCCGGGACCGACTTTTCTACGAGCAGTACTTC. Translating it yields CASSFFRDRLFYEQYF. The chain joins TRBV28 to TRBJ2-7; D may match TRBD1 or TRBD2 (5 bases each). V was shortened by 3 bases and J by 3 bases, with 18 bases between the two germline ends. CDR3 size: 16 residues. Germline values: CDR1 MDHEN, CDR2 SYDVKM.

The rearrangement links TRBV20-1 to TRBJ2-5; D unclear. The CDR3 runs to 11 residues. The V end was cut by 0 bases, the J end by 3 bases, with 2 bases between. Germline CDR1 is DFQATT and CDR2 is SNEGSKA (reference sequence). The CDR3 reads CSARDEETQYF. The CDR3 bases are TGCAGTGCTAGAGATGAAGAGACCCAGTACTTC.

This clonotype was counted only a few times. The gene calls are TRBV20-1 and TRBJ2-3; a weak D match, TRBD1 (5 bases). V dropped 1 base and J dropped 4 bases, with 12 bases sitting between them. This CDR3 has 14 residues. Germline CDR1 is DFQATT and CDR2 is SNEGSKA (reference sequence). The CDR3 coding sequence is TGCAGTGCTAGAGTGGGGTTAGGGGCAGATACGCAGTATTTT. Its protein product is CSARVGLGADTQYF.

The chain joins TRBV28 to TRBJ2-5; weak D call: TRBD2 (6 bases). CDR3 length: 14 amino acids. The V end lost 5 bases, the J end lost 5 bases, and 15 bases lay between the germline ends. The germline V gene encodes CDR1 MDHEN and CDR2 SYDVKM. The DNA for the CDR3 is TGTGCCAGCAGTACCGGAGGGCCGGGGGAGACCCAGTACTTC. This codes for CASSTGGPGETQYF.